The entry below gives a single TCR beta chain sequence along with its context. Antigen unknown. It is likely a read error, because the conserved phenylalanine at the end of the CDR3 is missing. The sample belongs to a study of blood T cells in healthy people across ages. Study-wide results and limits: Age showed a roughly linear inverse relationship with TCR beta diversity per million T cells.

A J-beta primer mix and a sample-barcoded 5' primer were used in a second PCR of roughly 6 to 12 cycles. Unique molecular identifiers of 12 random nucleotides labeled each cDNA. TCRdb redid the calling of the 5' RACE reads with MiXCR, one entry per CDR3 protein. The data contain approximately 780,000 distinct CDR3 sequences, roughly 25% of them singletons. CDR1 SGHNT and CDR2 YYREEE come from the germline V gene (reference sequence). The CDR3 has 17 residues. The junction had 12 bases not matched to a gene; V was cut back by 2 bases and J by 4 bases. These data were also reused for a study on T cells of mothers and their children. That report adds: Each mother yielded more than 9.5 million TCR beta CDR3 reads. Each child yielded approximately 2.9 million reads.

Specimen: blood. The receptor comes from a boy younger than 18 in good health. This rearrangement joins TRBV5-4 to TRBJ2-3; 8 bases line up with TRBD1. The CDR3 nucleotides read TGTGCCAGCAGCTTTGGACAGGGTGGGGTTGGTGCAGATACGCAGTATATT. Translating gives CASSFGQGGVGADTQYI.